These T cell receptor beta chains were read from a single sample in a study of T cell responses to AZD1222 COVID-19 vaccine. The method was immunoSEQ multiplex PCR; TCRdb's version includes in-frame clones alone and lacks a portion of them. This table holds around 84,000 clones, approximately 90% found once. This sample comprised peripheral blood, obtained on day 0 of MenACWY control vaccination. These receptors originate from an adult in good health. CDR3s include the opening cysteine and the closing phenylalanine or tryptophan. A D gene is named only where the DNA matches it firmly. Clone size, where shown, is once, few, many, or a class for clones that have expanded.

v_call d_call clone_size cdr3_aa
TRBV5-1 - - CASSFGRTQETQYF
TRBV9 - - CASSVPRGGKPSYEQYF
TRBV7-9 - - CASSAPGPTYEQYF
TRBV18 TRBD1 once CASSPGQGTYGYTF
TRBV15 - once CATSRDYEAATNEKLFF
TRBV28 - - CASRLQGRGTGELFF
TRBV6-2/TRBV6-3 - - CASSQSRGGHEQYF
TRBV9 - - CASSVGSMGSYEQYF
TRBV25-1 TRBD1 - CASTRDRWYEQYF
TRBV5-1 TRBD1 - CASSLAGTGTEQYF
TRBV5-1 - - CASSLSLSSGNTIYF
TRBV7-3 TRBD1 - CASRSQGQSNNEQFF
TRBV18 - - CASSPPGAGELFF
TRBV11-2 - - CASSSSGELFF
TRBV7-2 TRBD2 - CASSNGLAGVYEQYF
TRBV19 TRBD1 - CASSIDRTGGRGETQYF
TRBV12-3/TRBV12-4 - few CASSFTTNEKLFF
TRBV6-6 TRBD1 - CASSHDRGPFPYEQYF
TRBV7-2 - - CASSLADGDTEAFF
TRBV7-3 TRBD2 - CASSSHRPSSGSNTGELFF
TRBV28 TRBD2 - CASRPSGLAGGRAFYEQYF
TRBV3-1/TRBV3-2 - - CASSRSTDTQYF
TRBV30 - few CAWRHRSSTDTQYF
TRBV4-2 TRBD2 - CASSRSSGLAEYNEQFF
TRBV6-6 - - CASSYRDNSPLHF
TRBV19 - - CASRKGSPITGELFF
TRBV3-1/TRBV3-2 TRBD1 - CASSHGTDYEQYF
TRBV3-1/TRBV3-2 - - CASSQDNEQTYEQYF
TRBV7-2 - - CASSLVGRADTEAFF
TRBV19 - - CASTSPGRRDEKLFF
TRBV6-5 - - CASSYRLGSLNTEAFF
TRBV7-8 - - CASSLVTAAQETQYF
TRBV2 TRBD1 - CASSGQGVGVETQYF
TRBV15 TRBD1 - CATSSWGTDQETQYF
TRBV19 TRBD1 - CASRPRDRGTGELFF
TRBV5-1 - - CASSLTGMNTEAFF
TRBV10-2 TRBD2 - CASSVASGRGWENEQFF
TRBV28 - - CASSLWDREGTGELFF
TRBV15 - - CATSLVWGLGNEKLFF
TRBV28 - - CASTPRGTDPYEQYF
TRBV5-1 - - CASSPMDTTYNEQFF
TRBV5-1 - once CASSLDSIYNSPLHF
TRBV4-3 TRBD1 - CASSLTGQGTEAFF
TRBV21-1 - - CASSKEGGRVLSTDTQYF
TRBV4-1 TRBD1 - CASSQEVTGEQPQHF
TRBV6-6 - once CASRSDSSGGTDTQYF